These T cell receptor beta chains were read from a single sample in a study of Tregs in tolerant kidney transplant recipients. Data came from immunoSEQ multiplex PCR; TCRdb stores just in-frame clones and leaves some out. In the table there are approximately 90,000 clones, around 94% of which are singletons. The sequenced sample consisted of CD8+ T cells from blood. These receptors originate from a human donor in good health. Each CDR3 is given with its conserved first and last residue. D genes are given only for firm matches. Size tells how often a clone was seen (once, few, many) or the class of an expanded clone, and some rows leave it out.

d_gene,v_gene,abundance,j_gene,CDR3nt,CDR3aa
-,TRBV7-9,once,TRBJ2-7,TGTGCCAGCAGCTTGGGCCTCGACGAGCAGTACTTC,CASSLGLDEQYF
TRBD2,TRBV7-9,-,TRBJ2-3,TGTGCCAGCAAAGCGGGAGACCAGGGCACAGATACGCAGTATTTT,CASKAGDQGTDTQYF
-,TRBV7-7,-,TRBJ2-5,TGTGCCAGCAGCTCGACTCTAATGCAAGAGACCCAGTACTTC,CASSSTLMQETQYF
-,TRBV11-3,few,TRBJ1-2,TGTGCCAGCAGCTTCGGGCGCGGCTATGGCTACACCTTC,CASSFGRGYGYTF
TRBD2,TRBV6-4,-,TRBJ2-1,TGTGCCAGCAGTAAGCGGGGGGGATCCTACAATGAGCAGTTCTTC,CASSKRGGSYNEQFF
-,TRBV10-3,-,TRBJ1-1,TGTGCCATCAGTGGACGGGAGGTTGGCACTGAAGCTTTCTTT,CAISGREVGTEAFF
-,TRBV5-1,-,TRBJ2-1,TGCGCCAGCAGCTTGGCGGGAGTGGAAAACAATGAGCAGTTCTTC,CASSLAGVENNEQFF
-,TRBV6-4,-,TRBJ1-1,TGTGCCAGCAGTGAAAACCATCCGAACACTGAAGCTTTCTTT,CASSENHPNTEAFF
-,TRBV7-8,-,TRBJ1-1,TGTGCCAGCAGCTCGATGTGGGGGGCAGCCATGAACACTGAAGCTTTCTTT,CASSSMWGAAMNTEAFF
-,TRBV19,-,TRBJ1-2,TGTGCCAGCAAAAACTATGGCTACACCTTC,CASKNYGYTF
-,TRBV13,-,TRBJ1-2,TGTGCCAGCAGGGACGGGTCAGGGTCAGGAGACTATGGCTACACCTTC,CASRDGSGSGDYGYTF
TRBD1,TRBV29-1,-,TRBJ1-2,TGCAGCGTTGAATGGGCCGGGACAGGGGGCTTTGCTCTAGGCTATGGCTACACCTTC,CSVEWAGTGGFALGYGYTF
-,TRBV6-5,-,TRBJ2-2,TGTGCCAGCAGTTACTCGGTCGGGGAACACACCGGGGAGCTGTTTTTT,CASSYSVGEHTGELFF
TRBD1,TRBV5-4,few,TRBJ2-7,TGTGCCAGCAGCGACAGGGCCTACGAGCAGTACTTC,CASSDRAYEQYF
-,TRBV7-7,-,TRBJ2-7,TGTGCTAGCAGCTTCAGCTGGAGGGGGGCCAGTAATGAGCAGTACTTC,CASSFSWRGASNEQYF
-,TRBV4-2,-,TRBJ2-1,TGTGCCAGCAGCCAAAGTACAGGCAATGAGCAGTTCTTC,CASSQSTGNEQFF
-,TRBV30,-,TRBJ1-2,TGTGCCTGGACCCAAGAGGGCTATGGCTACACCTTC,CAWTQEGYGYTF
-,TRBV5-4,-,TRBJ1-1,TGTGCCAGCAGCTTGGGACAGGTTAATACTGAAGCTTTCTTT,CASSLGQVNTEAFF
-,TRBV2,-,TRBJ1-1,TGTGCCAGCAGTGAAGGTAGCAGACTGAACACTGAAGCTTTCTTT,CASSEGSRLNTEAFF
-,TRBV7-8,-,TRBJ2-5,TGTGCCAGCAGCATAGCAGACAGGTACCAAGAGACCCAGTACTTC,CASSIADRYQETQYF
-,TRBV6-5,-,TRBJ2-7,TGTGCCAGCAGTTACTCTGAGGCATACTACGAGCAGTACTTC,CASSYSEAYYEQYF
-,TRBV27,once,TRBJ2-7,TGTGCCAGCCGGAATAACAACTACGAGCAGTACTTC,CASRNNNYEQYF
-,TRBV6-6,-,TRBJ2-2,TGTGCCAGCAGTCCCGGGACGGACTCCTCTCGGGAGCTGTTTTTT,CASSPGTDSSRELFF
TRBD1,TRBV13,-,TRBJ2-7,TGTGCCAGCAGCCCTGGACAGGGGTACGAGCAGTACTTC,CASSPGQGYEQYF
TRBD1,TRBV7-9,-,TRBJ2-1,TGTGCCAGCATCGACAGGGCGAGCTCCTACAATGAGCAGTTCTTC,CASIDRASSYNEQFF
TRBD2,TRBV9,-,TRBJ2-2,TGTGCCAGCAGCGTAAGCGGGGGAAACACCGGGGAGCTGTTTTTT,CASSVSGGNTGELFF